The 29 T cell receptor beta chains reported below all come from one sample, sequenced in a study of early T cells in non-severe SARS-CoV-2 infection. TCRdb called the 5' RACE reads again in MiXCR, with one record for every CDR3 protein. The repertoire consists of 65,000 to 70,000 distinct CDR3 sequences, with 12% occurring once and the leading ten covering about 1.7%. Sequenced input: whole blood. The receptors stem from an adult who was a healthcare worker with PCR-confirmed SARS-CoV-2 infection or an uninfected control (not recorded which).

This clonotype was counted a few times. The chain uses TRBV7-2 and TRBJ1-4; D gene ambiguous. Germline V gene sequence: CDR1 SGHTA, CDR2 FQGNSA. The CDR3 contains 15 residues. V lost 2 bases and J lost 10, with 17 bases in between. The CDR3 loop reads CASSLSSGSEGKLFF. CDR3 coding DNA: TGTGCCAGCAGCTTATCTTCCGGGTCAGAGGGAAAACTGTTTTTT.

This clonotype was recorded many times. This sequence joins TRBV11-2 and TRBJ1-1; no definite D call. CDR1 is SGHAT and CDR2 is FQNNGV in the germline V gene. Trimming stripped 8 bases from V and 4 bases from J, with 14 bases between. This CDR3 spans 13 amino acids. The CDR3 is CASVREWGTEAFF. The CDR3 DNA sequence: TGTGCCAGCGTTCGAGAATGGGGCACTGAAGCTTTCTTT.

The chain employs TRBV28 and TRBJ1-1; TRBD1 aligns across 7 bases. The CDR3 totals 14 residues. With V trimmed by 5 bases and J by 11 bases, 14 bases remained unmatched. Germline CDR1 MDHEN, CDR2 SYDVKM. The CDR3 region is CASSPPQGIQGAFF. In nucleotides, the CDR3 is TGTGCCAGCAGTCCCCCACAGGGGATACAGGGGGCTTTCTTT.

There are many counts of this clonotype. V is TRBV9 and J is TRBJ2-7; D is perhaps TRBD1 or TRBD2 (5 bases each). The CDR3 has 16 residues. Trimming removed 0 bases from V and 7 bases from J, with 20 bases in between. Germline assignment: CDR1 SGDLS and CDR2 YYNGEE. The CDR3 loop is CASSVGGGRELGEQYF. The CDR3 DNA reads TGTGCCAGCAGCGTAGGAGGCGGCAGGGAGTTGGGGGAGCAGTACTTC.

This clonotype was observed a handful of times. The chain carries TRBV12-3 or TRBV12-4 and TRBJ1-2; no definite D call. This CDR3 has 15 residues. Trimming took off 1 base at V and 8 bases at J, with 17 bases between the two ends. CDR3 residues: CASSLEWYLSGGYTF. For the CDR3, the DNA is TGTGCCAGCAGTTTAGAATGGTACTTATCGGGCGGCTACACCTTC.

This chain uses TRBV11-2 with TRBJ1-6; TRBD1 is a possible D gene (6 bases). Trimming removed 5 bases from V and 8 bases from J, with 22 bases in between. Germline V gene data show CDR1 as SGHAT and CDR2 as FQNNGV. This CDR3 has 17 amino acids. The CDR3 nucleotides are TGTGCCAGCAGCCCCCGGGGGGGGCGGAGTTCTGATTCACCCCTCCACTTT. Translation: CASSPRGGRSSDSPLHF.

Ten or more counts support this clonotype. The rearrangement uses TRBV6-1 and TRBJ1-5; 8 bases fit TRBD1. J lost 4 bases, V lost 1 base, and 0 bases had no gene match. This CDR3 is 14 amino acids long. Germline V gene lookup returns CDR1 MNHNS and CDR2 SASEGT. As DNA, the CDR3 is TGTGCCAGCAGTGAAGGACAGGGGAATCAGCCCCAGCATTTT. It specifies CASSEGQGNQPQHF.

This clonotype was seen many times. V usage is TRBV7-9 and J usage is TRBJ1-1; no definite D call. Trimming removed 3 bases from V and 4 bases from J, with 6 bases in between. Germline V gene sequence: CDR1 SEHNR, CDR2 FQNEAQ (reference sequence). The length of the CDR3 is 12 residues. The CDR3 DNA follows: TGTGCCAGCAGCTTTTGGGCCACTGAAGCTTTCTTT. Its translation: CASSFWATEAFF.

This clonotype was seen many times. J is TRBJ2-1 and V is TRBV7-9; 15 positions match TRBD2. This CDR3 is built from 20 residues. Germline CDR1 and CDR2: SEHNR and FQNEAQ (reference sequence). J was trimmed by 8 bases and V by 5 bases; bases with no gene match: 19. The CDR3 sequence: CASSRTISSGTSGGSDEQFF. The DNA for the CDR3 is TGTGCCAGCAGCCGAACCATCAGTAGTGGGACTAGCGGGGGGTCTGATGAGCAGTTCTTC.

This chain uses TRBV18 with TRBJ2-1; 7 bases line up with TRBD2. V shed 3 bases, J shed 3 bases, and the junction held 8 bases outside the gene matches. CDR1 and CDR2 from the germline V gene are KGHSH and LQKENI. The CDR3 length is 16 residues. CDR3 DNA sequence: TGTGCCAGCTCACCGAAAGGGCGGGGGAACTACAATGAGCAGTTCTTC. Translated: CASSPKGRGNYNEQFF. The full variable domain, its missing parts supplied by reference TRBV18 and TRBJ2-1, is NAGVMQNPRHLVRRRGQEARLRCSPMKGHSHVYWYRQLPEEGLKFMVYLQKENIIDESGMPKERFSAEFPKEGPSILRIQQVVRGDSAAYFCASSPKGRGNYNEQFFGPGTRLTVL.

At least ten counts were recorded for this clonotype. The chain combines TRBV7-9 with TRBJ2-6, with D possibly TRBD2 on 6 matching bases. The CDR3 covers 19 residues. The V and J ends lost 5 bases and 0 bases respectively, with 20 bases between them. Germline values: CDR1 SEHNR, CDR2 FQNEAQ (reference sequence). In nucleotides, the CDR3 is TGTGCCAGCAGCCCACCGGCCCGGGGACTCCACTCTGGGGCCAACGTCCTGACTTTC. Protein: CASSPPARGLHSGANVLTF.

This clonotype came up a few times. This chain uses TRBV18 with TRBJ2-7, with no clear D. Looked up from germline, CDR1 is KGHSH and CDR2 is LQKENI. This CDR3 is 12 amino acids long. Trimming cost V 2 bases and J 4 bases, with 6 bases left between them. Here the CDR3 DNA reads TGTGCCAGCTCACCATCAGCATACGAGCAGTACTTC. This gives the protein CASSPSAYEQYF.

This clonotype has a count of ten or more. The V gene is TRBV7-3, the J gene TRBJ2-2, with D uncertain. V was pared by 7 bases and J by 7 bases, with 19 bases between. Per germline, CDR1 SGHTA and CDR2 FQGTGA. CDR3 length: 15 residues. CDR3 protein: CASNPGPARSGELFF. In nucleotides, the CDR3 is TGTGCCAGCAACCCAGGTCCGGCGAGAAGCGGGGAGCTGTTTTTT.

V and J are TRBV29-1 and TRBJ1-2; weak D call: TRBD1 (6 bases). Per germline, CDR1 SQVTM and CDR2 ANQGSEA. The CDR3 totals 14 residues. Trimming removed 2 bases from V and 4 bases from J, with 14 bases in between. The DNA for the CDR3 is TGCAGCGTTGAACCTACAGGACAGCTCTATGGCTACACCTTC. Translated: CSVEPTGQLYGYTF.

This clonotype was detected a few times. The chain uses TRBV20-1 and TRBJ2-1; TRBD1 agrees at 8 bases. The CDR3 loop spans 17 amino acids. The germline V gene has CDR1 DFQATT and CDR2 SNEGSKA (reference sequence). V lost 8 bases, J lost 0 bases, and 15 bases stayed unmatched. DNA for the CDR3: TGCAGTTTGTCCAGGGGGCGCTCCACGAGCTCCTACAATGAGCAGTTCTTC. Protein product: CSLSRGRSTSSYNEQFF.

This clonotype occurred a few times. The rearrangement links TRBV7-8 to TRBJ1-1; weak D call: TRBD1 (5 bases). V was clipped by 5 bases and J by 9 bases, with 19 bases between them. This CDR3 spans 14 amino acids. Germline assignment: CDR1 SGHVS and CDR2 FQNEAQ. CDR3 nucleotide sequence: TGTGCCAGCAGCCCCGACGAGGGGCGATTCCAAGCTTTCTTT. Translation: CASSPDEGRFQAFF.

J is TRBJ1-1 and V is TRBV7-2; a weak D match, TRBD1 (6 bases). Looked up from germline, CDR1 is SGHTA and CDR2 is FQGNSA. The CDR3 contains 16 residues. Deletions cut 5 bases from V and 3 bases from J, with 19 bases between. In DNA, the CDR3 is TGTGCCAGCAGCCTCCGCCGGGGGCTACCCGACACTGAAGCTTTCTTT. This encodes CASSLRRGLPDTEAFF.

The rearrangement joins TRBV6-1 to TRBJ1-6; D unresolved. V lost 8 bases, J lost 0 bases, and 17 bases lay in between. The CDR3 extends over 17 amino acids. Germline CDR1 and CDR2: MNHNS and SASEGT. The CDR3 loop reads CASPAGAGSSYNSPLHF. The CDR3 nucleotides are TGTGCCAGCCCGGCGGGAGCCGGCAGCTCCTATAATTCACCCCTCCACTTT.

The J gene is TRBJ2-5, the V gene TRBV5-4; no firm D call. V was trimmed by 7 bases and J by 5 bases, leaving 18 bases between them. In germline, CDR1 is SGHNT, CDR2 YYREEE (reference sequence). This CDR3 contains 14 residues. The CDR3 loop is CASGDSASPETQYF. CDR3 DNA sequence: TGTGCCAGCGGCGACTCAGCGTCCCCGGAGACCCAGTACTTC.

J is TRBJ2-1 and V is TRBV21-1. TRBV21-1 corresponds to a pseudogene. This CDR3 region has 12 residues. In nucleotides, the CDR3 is TGTGCCAGCAGCACCAGGAGAAATGAGCAGTTCTTC. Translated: CASSTRRNEQFF.

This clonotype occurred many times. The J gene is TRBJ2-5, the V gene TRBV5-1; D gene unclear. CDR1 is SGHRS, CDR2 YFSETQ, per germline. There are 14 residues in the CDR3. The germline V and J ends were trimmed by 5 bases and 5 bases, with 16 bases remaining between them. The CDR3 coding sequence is TGCGCCAGCAGGTTCGACGTTGGGCAGGAGACCCAGTACTTC. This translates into CASRFDVGQETQYF. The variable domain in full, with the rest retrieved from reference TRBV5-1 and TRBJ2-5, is KAGVTQTPRYLIKTRGQQVTLSCSPISGHRSVSWYQQTPGQGLQFLFEYFSETQRNKGNFPGRFSGRQFSNSRSEMNVSTLELGDSALYLCASRFDVGQETQYFGPGTRLLVL.

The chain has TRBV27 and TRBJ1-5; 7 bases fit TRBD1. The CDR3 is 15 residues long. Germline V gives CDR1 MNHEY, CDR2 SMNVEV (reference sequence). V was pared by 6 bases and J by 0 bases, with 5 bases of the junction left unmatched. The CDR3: CASRRDSYSNQPQHF. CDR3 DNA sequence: TGTGCCAGCAGACGGGACAGTTATAGCAATCAGCCCCAGCATTTT.

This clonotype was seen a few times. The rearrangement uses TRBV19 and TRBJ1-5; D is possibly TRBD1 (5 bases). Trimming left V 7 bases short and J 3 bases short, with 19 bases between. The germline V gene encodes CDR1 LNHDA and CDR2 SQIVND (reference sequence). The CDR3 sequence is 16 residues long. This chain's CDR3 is CASNDGGLDPNQPQHF. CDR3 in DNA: TGTGCCAGTAATGACGGGGGACTCGACCCCAATCAGCCCCAGCATTTT.

The CDR3: CASSQAGTQYF. Here the CDR3 DNA reads TGTGCCAGCAGCCAAGCTGGTACGCAGTATTTT. V usage is TRBV4-2 and J usage is TRBJ2-3; D remains unclear. The CDR3 sequence is 11 residues long. V was clipped by 1 base and J by 8 bases, with 4 bases between them. Germline-derived CDR1 and CDR2 are LGHNA and YNFKEQ.

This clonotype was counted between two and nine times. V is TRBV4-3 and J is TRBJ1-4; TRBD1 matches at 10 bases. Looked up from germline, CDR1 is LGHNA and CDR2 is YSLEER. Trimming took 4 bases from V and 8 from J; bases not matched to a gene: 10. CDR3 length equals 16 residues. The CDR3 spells CASSRRDRGVEEKLFF. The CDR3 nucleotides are TGCGCCAGCAGCCGAAGGGACAGGGGCGTGGAGGAAAAACTGTTTTTT.

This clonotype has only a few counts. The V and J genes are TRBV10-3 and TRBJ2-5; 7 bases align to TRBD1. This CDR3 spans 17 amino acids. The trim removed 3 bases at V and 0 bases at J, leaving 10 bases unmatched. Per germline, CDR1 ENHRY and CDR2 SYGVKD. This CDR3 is CAISESKGALNQETQYF. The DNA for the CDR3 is TGTGCCATCAGTGAATCAAAGGGGGCGCTTAACCAAGAGACCCAGTACTTC.

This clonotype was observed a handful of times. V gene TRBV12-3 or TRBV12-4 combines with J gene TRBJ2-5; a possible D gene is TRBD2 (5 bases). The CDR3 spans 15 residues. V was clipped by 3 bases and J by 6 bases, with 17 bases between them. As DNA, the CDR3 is TGTGCCAGCAGTTTGGCGACTACCCCATATCAGACCCAGTACTTC. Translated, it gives CASSLATTPYQTQYF.

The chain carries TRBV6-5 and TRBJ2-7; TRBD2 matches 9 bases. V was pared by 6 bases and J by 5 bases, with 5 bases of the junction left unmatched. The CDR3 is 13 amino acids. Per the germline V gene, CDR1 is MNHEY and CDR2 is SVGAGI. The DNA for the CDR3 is TGTGCCAGCAGGCGGGGGGGCGGTAACGAGCAGTACTTC. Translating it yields CASRRGGGNEQYF.

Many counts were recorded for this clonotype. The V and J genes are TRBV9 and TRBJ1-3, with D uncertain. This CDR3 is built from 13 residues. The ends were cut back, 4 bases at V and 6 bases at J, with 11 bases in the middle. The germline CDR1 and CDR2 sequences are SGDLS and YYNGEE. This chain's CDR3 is CASSTVGENTIYF. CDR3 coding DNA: TGTGCCAGCAGCACAGTCGGAGAAAACACCATATATTTT.